A single sample gave rise to the 9 T cell receptor beta chains below, sequenced in a study of patients and donors after allogeneic stem cell transplantation (dated by TCRdb to the early 2020s). Libraries were constructed by RT-PCR. The run used a NextSeq 550. In TCRdb, the public reads were trimmed at Q25 with fastp and aligned with MiXCR, with productive beta chains retained. Rows are unified per CDR3 protein, each entry keeping the most common DNA and genes. For this sample there are approximately 140,000 distinct CDR3 sequences; 30% to 45% appear just once. Roughly 50% of the sample is taken by the ten largest. Source material: blood, either unsorted or a sorted T cell fraction (not recorded which). Receptors originate from a human donor who was either an allogeneic HSCT recipient or a stem cell or donor lymphocyte infusion donor (not recorded which). It is not recorded whose cells these are; they may come from a transplant donor.

The chain has TRBV28 and TRBJ1-2; 7 nucleotides align to TRBD1. V shed 4 bases and J 2 bases; nucleotides not matched to a gene: 22. Germline CDR1 MDHEN, CDR2 SYDVKM. The CDR3 spans 20 residues. In DNA, the CDR3 is TGTGCCAGCAGTTCTCTATCCGTGGGACGACAGGGTCCTTTCAACTATGGCTACACCTTC. Its translation: CASSSLSVGRQGPFNYGYTF.

This clonotype was counted a few times. V is TRBV6-2 or TRBV6-3 and J is TRBJ1-1; D might be TRBD1 (6 bases). The CDR3 has 12 amino acids. Germline lookup yields CDR1 MNHEY and CDR2 SVGEGT. V lost 8 bases to trimming and J lost 1 base, with 8 bases between them. The CDR3 coding sequence is TGTGCCAGCGGGACATCGAACACTGAAGCTTTCTTT. Protein: CASGTSNTEAFF.

The V call is TRBV11-2, the J call TRBJ1-2; 9 bases match TRBD1. Trimming took 6 bases from V and 5 from J; bases not matched to a gene: 7. There are 14 residues in the CDR3. Germline CDR1 reads SGHAT; CDR2 reads FQNNGV. CDR3 loop: CASSSGQGLYGYTF. As DNA, the CDR3 is TGTGCCAGCAGTTCAGGACAGGGGCTTTATGGCTACACCTTC.

The table lists this clonotype with a few counts. The chain employs TRBV12-3 or TRBV12-4 and TRBJ2-3; TRBD1 agrees at 8 bases. The V gene end was trimmed by 2 bases and the J gene end by 2 bases; junction bases not matched to a gene: 6. The CDR3 runs 16 residues. The DNA for the CDR3 is TGTGCCAGCAGTTTAAGGAACAGGGGGTCCACAGATACGCAGTATTTT. Its translation is CASSLRNRGSTDTQYF.

This chain uses TRBV20-1 with TRBJ2-3, with D possibly TRBD2 on 5 matching bases. Germline V gene sequence: CDR1 DFQATT, CDR2 SNEGSKA (reference sequence). V was cut by 6 bases and J by 6 bases, with 19 bases left in between. The CDR3 runs to 14 residues. As DNA, the CDR3 is TGCAGTGCCGAGAGGGTCCCACCCACCGATACGCAGTATTTT. It specifies CSAERVPPTDTQYF.

The V call is TRBV7-6, the J call TRBJ2-5; D is uncertain. V lost 0 bases to trimming and J lost 5 bases, with 7 bases between them. Germline CDR1 and CDR2: SGHVS and FNYEAQ. The CDR3 consists of 13 residues. The CDR3 loop reads CASSLAPEETQYF. The CDR3 DNA reads TGTGCCAGCAGCTTAGCCCCGGAGGAGACCCAGTACTTC.

This clonotype was recorded a few times. The chain uses TRBV24-1 and TRBJ2-7; D is unresolved. There are 15 residues in the CDR3. Trimming took 0 bases from V and 2 from J, leaving 10 bases between them. The germline CDR1 and CDR2 sequences are KGHDR and SFDVKD. For the CDR3, the DNA is TGTGCCACCAGTGATTTGAACCGGCAGACCTACGAGCAGTACGTC. Its translation is CATSDLNRQTYEQYV.

The rearrangement links TRBV6-5 to TRBJ1-1; no clear D gene. V was trimmed by 2 bases and J by 5 bases, leaving 9 bases between them. The CDR3 length is 13 residues. CDR1 is MNHEY, CDR2 SVGAGI, per germline. For the CDR3, the DNA is TGTGCCAGCAGTTACGTGGACGGGACTGAAGCTTTCTTT. Amino acid sequence: CASSYVDGTEAFF.

This clonotype turned up a few times. The V call is TRBV9, the J call TRBJ1-6; the D is unclear. Germline-derived CDR1 and CDR2 are SGDLS and YYNGEE. The CDR3 sequence is 12 residues long. Trimming took 0 bases from V and 7 from J, leaving 2 bases between them. Here the CDR3 DNA reads TGTGCCAGCAGCGTAGGAAATTCACCCCTCCACTTT. Its translation is CASSVGNSPLHF.